Below, one T cell receptor (beta chain) is given with its context. The clone's antigen remains unknown. V is pared back by 2 bases and J by 3 bases, with 11 bases lying between the germline termini. Measured from the cysteine to the phenylalanine, the CDR3 is 16 residues long. Solely the CDR3 DNA is kept, with 48 bases framed from the first base. Looking up the germline V gene yields CDR1 KGHSH and CDR2 LQKENI. The entry originates in a study of control samples from healthy donors and cancer patients (dated by TCRdb to the early 2020s). Library preparation employed the immunoSEQ multiplex PCR assay. TCRdb provides this immuneACCESS table in a form limited to in-frame rearrangements. Some clones are lacking; in checked studies, under half of them reflect an unresolved V gene, and why the rest are absent is not known. This sample's table lists fewer than 250,000 clones. In total, the top ten clones hold about 2.2% of the sample.

The chain uses TRBV18 and TRBJ1-6; TRBD1 is possibly the D segment (6 matching bases). Sequenced input: blood. The clonotype comes from a woman aged 25 to 39 in good health. The DNA sequence is TGTGCCAGCTCACCAAGCCGGGACAACTATAATTCACCCCTCCACTTT. The encoded protein is CASSPSRDNYNSPLHF.